The T cell receptor (beta chain) under discussion was sequenced for a study of T cell changes during pregnancy in multiple sclerosis. The data were produced by immunoSEQ multiplex PCR, yet TCRdb's version contains in-frame clones alone and is incomplete. The sample holds tens of thousands of clones, around 96% seen once. Unmatched junction bases numbered 7, after V lost 2 bases and J lost 8 bases. Germline V gene sequence: CDR1 MNHNS, CDR2 SASEGT. This CDR3 has 15 residues. The receptor was derived from a female donor with multiple sclerosis, enrolled in a pregnancy study. This chain links TRBV6-1 with TRBJ2-1, with 9 bases aligning to TRBD2. The starting material was CD8+ T cells from peripheral blood mononuclear cells, obtained after pregnancy. CDR3 DNA: TGTGCCAGCAGTGAACGGAGGACTAGCGTCGATGAGCAGTTCTTC. Its translation is CASSERRTSVDEQFF.